This paragraph reports one T cell receptor (beta chain). As yet, its antigen is unknown. This CDR3 is 13 amino acids long. Trimming cost V 8 bases and J 7 bases; bases outside gene matches: 7. Germline values: CDR1 MNHEY, CDR2 SVGEGT. This sample is drawn from a study of early T cells in non-severe SARS-CoV-2 infection. Study background: Bulk RNA isolated from unsorted whole blood underwent sequencing; chains were not paired.

Points from the study as a whole: Matching with VDJdb favored anti-spike CD8 responses (missing private and CD4 specificities).

Researchers tagged individual cDNA molecules with unique molecular identifiers. TCRdb used MiXCR to reprocess the 5' RACE reads, holding one entry per CDR3 protein. Here the sample spans some 66,000 distinct CDR3 sequences, roughly 13% being singletons. The sequence derives from an adult who was a healthcare worker with PCR-confirmed SARS-CoV-2 infection or an uninfected control (not recorded which). The rearrangement uses TRBV6-2 or TRBV6-3 and TRBJ2-1; 8 bases align to TRBD2. Sequencing input: whole blood. The CDR3 nucleotides read TGTGCCAGCGTGGGACTAGGCCAAAATGAGCAGTTCTTC. It yields the protein CASVGLGQNEQFF.